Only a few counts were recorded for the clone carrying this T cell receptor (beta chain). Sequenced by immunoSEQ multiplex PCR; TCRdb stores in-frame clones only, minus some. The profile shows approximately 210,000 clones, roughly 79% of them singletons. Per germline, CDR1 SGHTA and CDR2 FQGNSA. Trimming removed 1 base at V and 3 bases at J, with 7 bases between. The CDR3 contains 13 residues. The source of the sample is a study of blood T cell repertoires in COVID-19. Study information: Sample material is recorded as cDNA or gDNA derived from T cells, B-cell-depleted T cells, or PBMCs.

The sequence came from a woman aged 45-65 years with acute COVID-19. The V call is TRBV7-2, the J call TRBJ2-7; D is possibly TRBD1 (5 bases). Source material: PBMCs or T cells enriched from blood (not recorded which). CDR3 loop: CASSLVDSYEQYF. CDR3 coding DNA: TGTGCCAGCAGCTTAGTTGACAGCTACGAGCAGTACTTC. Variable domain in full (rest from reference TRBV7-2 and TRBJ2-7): GAGVSQSPSNKVTEKGKDVELRCDPISGHTALYWYRQSLGQGLEFLIYFQGNSAPDKSGLPSDRFSAERTGGSVSTLTIQRTQQEDSAVYLCASSLVDSYEQYFGPGTRLTVT.